This T cell receptor beta chain is from a study of T cells in Graves' hyperthyroidism and ophthalmopathy. The ends lost 1 base at V and 1 base at J; junction bases unmatched: 9. This CDR3 comprises 18 residues. The germline V gene encodes CDR1 LGHNA and CDR2 YSLEER. Comments on this clonotype: Its matching antigen is unknown.

The authors obtained PBMCs from roughly 10 ml of fresh peripheral blood. Amplification of TCR beta CDR3 regions was performed using RNA transcripts as template. Primed by the HTBI set, a first-round RT-PCR was run on the TCR CDR3. TCRdb ran MiXCR on the multiplex PCR reads and lists one entry per CDR3 protein. This sample has hundreds of thousands of distinct CDR3 sequences, with 13% to 15% found just once. Overall study findings and caveats: In the blood, most expanded thyroid clonotypes above 0.001 appeared as well.

The sequencing input was blood. The chain joins TRBV4-3 to TRBJ2-5, with 10 bases identical to TRBD2. The sequence was collected from a woman aged 45-60 years with Graves' ophthalmopathy. The CDR3 sequence is CASSQALFSGGTQETQYF. As DNA, the CDR3 is TGCGCCAGCAGCCAAGCGTTATTTAGCGGGGGGACCCAAGAGACCCAGTACTTC.